This T cell receptor beta chain was retrieved from a study of shared clonotypes between healthy human individuals. Study information: There were three CD4 naive, three CD4 memory, two CD8 naive and one CD8 memory plates per donor. General study results and limits: The expectation was that sequencing depth would affect clonotype sharing among donors.

Sequenced by immunoSEQ multiplex PCR; TCRdb stores in-frame clones only, minus some. The sample carries millions of clones, under 95% recorded once. Concerning this clone itself: The target antigen is unknown.

This CDR3 contains 15 residues. Germline V gene data show CDR1 as MNHNS and CDR2 as SASEGT. The V end lost 10 bases, the J end lost 2 bases, and 19 bases lay between the germline ends. Naive CD8 cells comprised CD45RO-negative, CCR7-positively selected cells, excluding terminally differentiated effector memory CD45RA+ cells. The source is a man aged 18 to 30 in good health. Some clones in this sample may be carry-over from other donors' samples. The sample taken for sequencing was naive CD8+ T cells from PBMCs. This chain joins TRBV6-1 and TRBJ2-3, with D perhaps assigned TRBD1 or TRBD2 (6 bases each). CDR3 nucleotide sequence: TGTGCCACCTCGGAGGGGGGAGAGCCCACAGATACGCAGTATTTT. This gives the protein CATSEGGEPTDTQYF.